The 12 T cell receptor beta chains below were found in one sample sequenced in a study of T cells expressing NK-cell markers. TCRdb reanalyzed the 5' RACE reads and collapses them to one entry per CDR3 protein, without DNA. The table lists 140,000 or so distinct CDR3 sequences. Sequenced input: blood T cells: a sorted CD56 or NKG2C T cell subset, CD4+ or CD8+ T cells, or bulk PBMC T cells (not recorded which). The receptors were sampled from a man younger than 35 in good health.

The chain links TRBV12-3 or TRBV12-4 to TRBJ2-3; the D call from TCRdb, TRBD2, cannot be confirmed without DNA. This CDR3 contains 16 residues. CDR3: CASSDLAGGRTDTQYF.

V and J are TRBV6-1 and TRBJ2-1; the D gene TCRdb calls, TRBD2, cannot be checked with no DNA. The CDR3 is made up of 18 amino acids. The germline V gene has CDR1 MNHNS and CDR2 SASEGT. The CDR3 spells CASSGTSVSVSSYNEQFF.

The chain recombines TRBV27 with TRBJ1-1; TCRdb's D gene call, TRBD1, goes unchecked for lack of DNA. CDR1 is MNHEY and CDR2 is SMNVEV in the germline V gene (reference sequence). The CDR3 sequence is 14 residues long. The CDR3: CASRQTGSHTEAFF.

The rearrangement links TRBV20-1 to TRBJ2-1; TCRdb's D call, TRBD2, is unchecked because there is no DNA. The CDR3 is 14 amino acids. CDR1 and CDR2 (germline): DFQATT, SNEGSKA (reference sequence). This CDR3 reads CSAPRLADYNEQFF.

The rearrangement joins TRBV7-2 to TRBJ2-2. Germline CDR1 is SGHTA and CDR2 is FQGNSA. The CDR3 has 14 residues. The CDR3 sequence is CASSVISRPGELFF.

The V call is TRBV12-3 or TRBV12-4, the J call TRBJ2-7; the D call of TRBD1 rests on TCRdb alone, since no DNA is present to check it. This CDR3 contains 18 residues. This chain's CDR3 is CASSLRGTGASEVYEQYF.

The chain carries TRBV12-3 or TRBV12-4 and TRBJ1-2; TCRdb gives TRBD1 as the D gene, but with no DNA this cannot be confirmed. This CDR3 is 13 amino acids long. The CDR3: CASSLTETYGYTF.

The CDR3 loop is CASSEGTVRYNEQFF. The V gene is TRBV2, the J gene TRBJ2-1; with no DNA, the TCRdb D assignment of TRBD1 cannot be verified. Germline CDR1 and CDR2: SNHLY and FYNNEI. The CDR3 totals 15 residues.

The V gene is TRBV28, the J gene TRBJ2-2; TCRdb calls TRBD1, which cannot be checked without DNA. CDR3 length: 14 amino acids. In germline, CDR1 is MDHEN, CDR2 SYDVKM. The CDR3: CASSLDRGPGELFF.

The CDR3 region is CATGASPGTSYNEQFF. The V call is TRBV24-1, the J call TRBJ2-1; TCRdb proposes TRBD2, but this gene call is untestable without DNA. The germline gives CDR1 KGHDR, CDR2 SFDVKD. The CDR3 sequence is 16 residues long.

The chain joins TRBV20-1 to TRBJ2-7; TCRdb's D call of TRBD2 is untestable without DNA. Germline V lookup: CDR1 DFQATT, CDR2 SNEGSKA (reference sequence). The CDR3 length is 13 residues. This chain's CDR3 is CSANLAGAPEQYF.

The chain joins TRBV27 to TRBJ1-2. The CDR3 extends over 16 amino acids. The V gene's germline CDR1 is MNHEY and CDR2 SMNVEV (reference sequence). CDR3 sequence: CASSLSMSGRTYGYTF.